This T cell receptor (beta chain) is drawn from a study of early T cells in non-severe SARS-CoV-2 infection (dated by TCRdb to the early 2020s). About the study as a whole: TCR sequencing used bulk RNA from unsorted whole blood, so alpha and beta chains could not be paired. Findings and caveats that apply to the study as a whole: Matching against VDJdb was skewed toward anti-spike CD8 responses, likely underestimated virus-specific expansions, and missed private and CD4 specificities.

The sample holds many counts of this clonotype. It has no known antigen specificity. No base qualities exist here, and no much larger clone lies one base off it. Set within a cohort of healthcare workers in London, UK, this nested case-control study involved weekly PCR testing of nasopharyngeal swabs along with blood sampling. Healthcare workers were recruited between 23 and 31 March 2020, during the week of the UK lockdown, and were followed weekly for up to about 15 weeks. The library was made by 5' RACE. TCRdb names NextSeq 500 as the instrument used. The TCR library protocol attached unique molecular identifiers to individual cDNA molecules to correct for sequencing error and PCR bias. Both TCR alpha and beta chains were sequenced, and tight co-correlation was observed between alpha and beta sequence abundances in each sample. The authors processed their data as follows. V gene, J gene and CDR3 annotation of TCR sequences was performed with Decombinator V4. TCRs were defined as expanded if a significant change between any two time points was detected under a Poisson model with p below 0.0001. TCR abundances were normalised to the total number of TCRs sequenced in each sample and reported as counts per million. VDJdb, accessed on 1 November 2021, was searched for TCRs annotated for CMV, EBV and SARS-CoV-2, and TCRs annotated for more than one antigen were excluded. TCRdb ran its own pipeline on the public reads, namely fastp trimming at Q25 and MiXCR clone calling, and kept in-frame beta chains. Every CDR3 protein is listed once, alongside the most common genes and DNA of its rows. TCRdb's processing, not the study's, gives the V and J calls here. Recorded for this sample are 100,000 to 120,000 distinct CDR3 sequences; over 10% of them occurred a single time. Together, the top ten hold around 4.1% of the sample.

This specimen consisted of whole blood, obtained at baseline. This clonotype was obtained from an adult who was a healthcare worker with PCR-confirmed SARS-CoV-2 infection or an uninfected control (not recorded which).

The CDR3 here reads CASSFGDSNQPQHF. DNA sequence: TGTGCCAGCAGCTTTGGAGATAGCAATCAGCCCCAGCATTTT. The V gene is TRBV7-8 and the J gene is TRBJ1-5, with the D gene uncertain. The V end loses 3 bases and the J end loses 0 bases, and a stretch of 6 bases separates them. From its cysteine to its phenylalanine, the CDR3 spans 14 amino acids. Just CDR3 DNA is preserved here, 42 bases in frame from base 1. Reading the germline V gene gives CDR1 SGHVS and CDR2 FQNEAQ.